Following are 8 T cell receptor beta chains from one sample sequenced in a study of cytomegalovirus exposure and HLA in healthy donors. Method: immunoSEQ multiplex PCR; TCRdb's copy keeps in-frame clones and lacks some. The sample shows tens of thousands of clones, nearly 90% of them seen only once. Sequencing was done on a sample of PBMCs. All receptors derive from a woman aged 18-29 years in good health and CMV-seronegative.

As DNA, the CDR3 is TGTGCCAGTATGACAGGGCTAGAACAGCCCCAGCATTTT. It is translated as CASMTGLEQPQHF. The chain uses TRBV2 and TRBJ1-5, with TRBD1 identical over 7 bases. The CDR3 runs to 13 residues. In germline, CDR1 is SNHLY, CDR2 FYNNEI. After removal of 9 bases from V and 7 bases from J, the junction contained 9 bases not matched to a gene. Full variable domain (rest looked up from reference TRBV2 and TRBJ1-5): EPEVTQTPSHQVTQMGQEVILRCVPISNHLYFYWYRQILGQKVEFLVSFYNNEISEKSEIFDDQFSVERPDGSNFTLKIRSTKLEDSAMYFCASMTGLEQPQHFGDGTRLSIL.

V is TRBV5-1 and J is TRBJ2-7; 8 bases align to TRBD2. The CDR3 contains 14 residues. V lost 3 bases to trimming and J lost 2 bases; unmatched junction nucleotides: 4. Germline CDR1 reads SGHRS; CDR2 reads YFSETQ. CDR3 nucleotide sequence: TGCGCCAGCAGCTCCGTAGCGGGACCCTACGAGCAGTACTTC. This translates into CASSSVAGPYEQYF.

The chain combines TRBV10-3 with TRBJ2-1, with 9 bases aligning to TRBD2. Germline V gene lookup returns CDR1 ENHRY and CDR2 SYGVKD. V lost 0 bases, J lost 9 bases, and 3 bases stayed unmatched. This CDR3 contains 14 residues. Here the CDR3 reads CAISESGLAGEQFF. The CDR3 DNA reads as TGTGCCATCAGTGAGTCGGGACTAGCAGGTGAGCAGTTCTTC.

This chain connects TRBV5-1 to TRBJ2-2; D perhaps matches TRBD2 (6 bases). CDR1 SGHRS and CDR2 YFSETQ come from the germline V gene. V was clipped by 0 bases and J by 1 base, with 10 bases between them. This CDR3 contains 16 residues. Here the CDR3 DNA reads TGCGCCAGCAGCTTGGTTGCGGGAAGGAACACCGGGGAGCTGTTTTTT. It yields the protein CASSLVAGRNTGELFF.

This rearrangement joins TRBV5-1 to TRBJ1-1; no clear D gene. Per the germline V gene, CDR1 is SGHRS and CDR2 is YFSETQ. Trimming pared 2 bases from V and 4 bases from J, leaving 9 bases between. The CDR3 consists of 13 residues. The CDR3 loop reads CASSFTRFTEAFF. The DNA of the CDR3 is TGCGCCAGCAGCTTTACCAGGTTCACTGAAGCTTTCTTT.

The CDR3 coding sequence is TGCGCCAGCAGCCCCCTAGCGGGGGGGCTTAATGAGCAGTTCTTC. Its protein product is CASSPLAGGLNEQFF. This sequence joins TRBV5-1 and TRBJ2-1; 12 bases align to TRBD2. CDR1 SGHRS and CDR2 YFSETQ come from the germline V gene. Trimming at V came to 4 bases and at J to 7 bases, leaving 6 bases not matched to a gene. The CDR3 length is 15 residues. Supplemented by reference TRBV5-1 and TRBJ2-1, the full variable domain reads KAGVTQTPRYLIKTRGQQVTLSCSPISGHRSVSWYQQTPGQGLQFLFEYFSETQRNKGNFPGRFSGRQFSNSRSEMNVSTLELGDSALYLCASSPLAGGLNEQFFGPGTRLTVL.

The chain recombines TRBV7-2 with TRBJ2-1, with TRBD2 matching 8 bases. The CDR3 has 17 residues. J gave up 5 bases and V 5 bases, and 14 bases lay outside the gene matches. Germline V gene lookup returns CDR1 SGHTA and CDR2 FQGNSA. CDR3 DNA: TGTGCCAGCAGCCGCCGGCTAGCGGGCGGATACAACAATGAGCAGTTCTTC. Translated, it gives CASSRRLAGGYNNEQFF. The full variable domain, with the rest looked up from reference TRBV7-2 and TRBJ2-1, is GAGVSQSPSNKVTEKGKDVELRCDPISGHTALYWYRQSLGQGLEFLIYFQGNSAPDKSGLPSDRFSAERTGGSVSTLTIQRTQQEDSAVYLCASSRRLAGGYNNEQFFGPGTRLTVL.

V usage is TRBV7-3 and J usage is TRBJ2-4, with 9 bases matching TRBD2. From germline, CDR1 is SGHTA and CDR2 FQGTGA. V shed 3 bases, J shed 6 bases, and the junction held 0 bases outside the gene matches. This CDR3 is built from 13 residues. CDR3 nucleotide sequence: TGTGCCAGCAGCTTGCGGGAGGGAAACATTCAGTACTTC. Protein sequence: CASSLREGNIQYF.